This T cell receptor (beta chain) was identified in a study of blood T cell repertoires in COVID-19. In the study overall: Samples came from the United States, Italy and Spain, spanning acute and convalescent COVID-19. T cells, B-cell-depleted T cells, or PBMCs supplied cDNA or gDNA.

CDR1 is LGHNA and CDR2 is YNFKEQ in the germline V gene. This CDR3 region has 19 residues. V shed 0 bases and J 1 base; nucleotides not matched to a gene: 12. Authors' data handling: Cell counts per sample came from amplifying reference gene primers. Sequenced by immunoSEQ multiplex PCR; TCRdb stores in-frame clones only, minus some. Clonal size and the V and J genes are those of that table, whereas D and trimming came from the DNA. The sample contains fewer than 200,000 clones, 83% of which appear only once. This chain uses TRBV4-2 with TRBJ1-2; 9 nucleotides agree with TRBD1. Input material: peripheral blood. The receptor's source is a woman of 80 years or more with acute or convalescent COVID-19. The CDR3 region is CASSQERPFGTGFNYGYTF. The CDR3 nucleotides are TGTGCCAGCAGCCAAGAGAGACCGTTTGGGACAGGGTTTAACTATGGCTACACCTTC.